This TCR beta chain was recovered during a study of T cells in Graves' hyperthyroidism and ophthalmopathy. Study results and limitations: Ophthalmopathy, as predicted by the model, came a median around 7 months after the prediction.

This CDR3 has 14 residues. CDR1 SGHRS and CDR2 YFSETQ come from the germline V gene. Trimming at V came to 6 bases and at J to 3 bases, leaving 5 bases not matched to a gene. Amplification yielded TCR beta CDR3 regions, with RNA transcripts as the source. HTBI primers were used for first-round RT-PCR of the TCR CDR3. Each CDR3 protein gets one entry after TCRdb re-called the multiplex PCR reads with MiXCR. The sample lists about 400,000 distinct CDR3 sequences, over 12% occurring once. Enrolled ophthalmopathy patients presented with a Clinical Activity Score of at least 3, a NOSPECS grade of at least 4, and disease duration under 3 months. This clonotype turned up a few times. Its antigen is not known.

This clonotype was obtained from a man aged 45-65 years with Graves' ophthalmopathy. Sequences were obtained from blood. This chain links TRBV5-1 with TRBJ2-2, with 7 bases identical to TRBD1. The CDR3 reads CASKGTVDTGELFF. DNA for the CDR3: TGCGCCAGCAAGGGGACAGTAGACACCGGGGAGCTGTTTTTT. Based on the CDR3 plus reference TRBV5-1 and TRBJ2-2, the full variable domain is KAGVTQTPRYLIKTRGQQVTLSCSPISGHRSVSWYQQTPGQGLQFLFEYFSETQRNKGNFPGRFSGRQFSNSRSEMNVSTLELGDSALYLCASKGTVDTGELFFGEGSRLTVL.